This T cell receptor (beta chain) was retrieved from a study of patients and donors after allogeneic stem cell transplantation. Germline-derived CDR1 and CDR2 are SGHRS and YFSETQ. The CDR3 totals 13 residues. Trimming removed 4 bases from V and 5 bases from J, with 12 bases in between. TCRdb used MiXCR to reprocess the RT-PCR reads, holding one entry per CDR3 protein. The sample holds hundreds of thousands of distinct CDR3 sequences, about 37% seen once. V usage is TRBV5-1 and J usage is TRBJ1-2; D possibly corresponds to TRBD1 (6 bases). This TCR was sampled from a human donor who was either an allogeneic HSCT recipient or a stem cell or donor lymphocyte infusion donor (not recorded which). It is not recorded whose cells these are; they may come from a transplant donor. Specimen: blood, either unsorted or a sorted T cell fraction (not recorded which). The CDR3 here is CASSAGAGYGYTF. CDR3 coding DNA: TGCGCCAGCAGCGCGGGGGCAGGGTATGGCTACACCTTC.